The 26 T cell receptor beta chains below were found in one sample sequenced in a study of cytomegalovirus exposure and HLA in healthy donors. The PCR contained 60 Vbeta and 13 Jbeta primers. The assay was immunoSEQ multiplex PCR, and TCRdb's table has in-frame clones only and misses some. This table has roughly 180,000 clones, roughly 74% appearing once. Sequenced sample: PBMCs. The receptors here all came from a woman between 40 and 50 years old in good health and CMV-seropositive.

This clone was seen more than once but under ten times. V gene TRBV7-3 combines with J gene TRBJ2-5; D not certain. Trimming took 1 base from V and 2 from J, leaving 8 bases between them. Germline loops: CDR1 SGHTA, CDR2 FQGTGA. There are 14 residues in the CDR3. This chain's CDR3 is CASSLRASQETQYF. Written as DNA, the CDR3 is TGTGCCAGCAGCTTAAGGGCATCGCAAGAGACCCAGTACTTC.

The chain combines TRBV5-1 with TRBJ1-4; the D gene is possibly TRBD1 (5 bases). V dropped 4 bases and J dropped 5 bases, with 12 bases sitting between them. CDR3 length: 14 amino acids. CDR1 is SGHRS and CDR2 is YFSETQ in the germline V gene. As DNA, the CDR3 is TGCGCCAGCAGCCCCCTCCAGGGCAATGAAAAACTGTTTTTT. Translating it yields CASSPLQGNEKLFF. Looking up the rest from reference TRBV5-1 and TRBJ1-4 gives the full variable domain: KAGVTQTPRYLIKTRGQQVTLSCSPISGHRSVSWYQQTPGQGLQFLFEYFSETQRNKGNFPGRFSGRQFSNSRSEMNVSTLELGDSALYLCASSPLQGNEKLFFGSGTQLSVL.

The chain has TRBV5-4 and TRBJ1-6; the match to TRBD1 covers 12 bases. The CDR3 length is 15 residues. Per germline, CDR1 SGHNT and CDR2 YYREEE (reference sequence). J lost 7 bases, V lost 4 bases, and 3 bases had no gene match. CDR3 nucleotides: TGTGCCAGCAGCGCGGGACAGGGGGCGAATTCACCCCTCCACTTT. Translated: CASSAGQGANSPLHF.

This chain links TRBV28 with TRBJ1-2, with TRBD1 identical over 8 bases. Germline V gene lookup returns CDR1 MDHEN and CDR2 SYDVKM. This CDR3 has 16 residues. V was pared by 6 bases and J by 4 bases, with 13 bases of the junction left unmatched. As DNA, the CDR3 is TGTGCCAGCAGGCCGGGGACGACAGGGGTCAGCTATGGCTACACCTTC. Amino acids: CASRPGTTGVSYGYTF.

A single count supports this clone. The genes are TRBV7-9 and TRBJ1-4; the D is unclear. The germline V gene has CDR1 SEHNR and CDR2 FQNEAQ (reference sequence). Trimming removed 3 bases at V and 4 bases at J, with 12 bases between. The length of the CDR3 is 15 residues. CDR3: CASSFPQLGNEKLFF. CDR3 bases: TGTGCCAGCAGCTTTCCCCAGCTAGGTAATGAAAAACTGTTTTTT.

J is TRBJ2-3 and V is TRBV19; 9 nucleotides agree with TRBD2. The trim removed 1 base at V and 0 bases at J, leaving 2 bases unmatched. This CDR3 comprises 16 residues. The germline V gene encodes CDR1 LNHDA and CDR2 SQIVND (reference sequence). For the CDR3, the DNA is TGTGCCAGTAGTATAGGAACTAGCGGGAGCACAGATACGCAGTATTTT. Translating it yields CASSIGTSGSTDTQYF.

The chain is built from TRBV27 and TRBJ1-3; D possibly corresponds to TRBD1 (6 bases). The CDR3 is 17 residues long. With 6 bases removed from V and 0 bases from J, the gap between germline ends came to 18 bases. The V gene's germline CDR1 is MNHEY and CDR2 SMNVEV (reference sequence). The CDR3 region has the DNA TGTGCCAGCAGCGTGTCGGGGGGACACCACTCTGGAAACACCATATATTTT. Its protein product is CASSVSGGHHSGNTIYF.

The chain is built from TRBV6-6 and TRBJ1-5, with D possibly matching TRBD1 (6 bases). The CDR3 is made up of 15 amino acids. CDR1 is MNHNY, CDR2 SVGAGI, per germline (reference sequence). Trimming removed 2 bases at V and 1 base at J, with 9 bases between. CDR3 bases: TGTGCCAGCAGTTACAGTGACAGGAGCAATCAGCCCCAGCATTTT. Translated: CASSYSDRSNQPQHF.

The V call is TRBV19, the J call TRBJ2-7, with 10 bases aligning to TRBD2. The CDR3 is 15 amino acids. Germline V gene sequence: CDR1 LNHDA, CDR2 SQIVND (reference sequence). Unmatched junction bases numbered 10, after V lost 5 bases and J lost 6 bases. CDR3 nucleotides: TGTGCCAGTAGTGAGCTAGCGGGAGCGGGGGGCGAGCAGTACTTC. Amino acid sequence: CASSELAGAGGEQYF.

This clone occurred once. The rearrangement joins TRBV6-5 to TRBJ2-1, with D possibly being TRBD2 (5 bases). This CDR3 spans 15 amino acids. Germline CDR1 and CDR2: MNHEY and SVGAGI. V lost 2 bases and J lost 0, with 8 bases in between. CDR3 amino acids: CASSYDEGSYNEQFF. The CDR3 DNA reads TGTGCCAGCAGTTACGATGAGGGCTCCTACAATGAGCAGTTCTTC.

This rearrangement joins TRBV27 to TRBJ2-7; the match to TRBD2 covers 9 bases. The J segment lost 5 bases and the V segment lost 7 bases, leaving 30 bases of the junction unmatched. Germline CDR1 reads MNHEY; CDR2 reads SMNVEV (reference sequence). CDR3 length equals 21 residues. CDR3 in DNA: TGTGCCAGCATCTCAAGGGCTAGCGGGATTGATGGAGAATTGAGGCTAGACGAGCAGTACTTC. As protein: CASISRASGIDGELRLDEQYF.

The V call is TRBV21-1, the J call TRBJ2-1; no DNA check was done on the table's D call, TRBD2. TRBV21-1 is deemed a pseudogene. The CDR3 runs to 15 residues. As DNA, the CDR3 is TGTGCCAGCCCCTTGGGGGCTAGCGGGCTCAATGAGCAGTTCTTC. As protein: CASPLGASGLNEQFF.

This clone was seen once. The J gene is TRBJ1-2, the V gene TRBV5-1; D uncertain. With 4 bases removed from V and 3 bases from J, the gap between germline ends came to 13 bases. Germline CDR1 is SGHRS and CDR2 is YFSETQ. CDR3 size: 14 residues. The DNA for the CDR3 is TGCGCCAGCAGCCCCGACCCGCTAGACTATGGCTACACCTTC. Translation gives CASSPDPLDYGYTF.

The genes are TRBV10-3 and TRBJ2-4; the match to TRBD2 covers 12 bases. V was clipped by 4 bases and J by 0 bases; unmatched bases: 16. CDR1 and CDR2 (germline): ENHRY, SYGVKD. CDR3 length: 21 residues. CDR3 sequence (DNA): TGTGCCATCAGTGGCCCACAGGGAGGGCTAGCGGGAGGGCTAGCCAAAAACATTCAGTACTTC. Protein: CAISGPQGGLAGGLAKNIQYF.

In DNA form, the CDR3 reads TGTGCCAGTAGTCCCCCCCGGCAGGGGCCTGGAAACACCATATATTTT. As protein: CASSPPRQGPGNTIYF. The chain employs TRBV19 and TRBJ1-3; maybe TRBD1 (6 bases). This CDR3 contains 16 residues. CDR1 is LNHDA and CDR2 is SQIVND in the germline V gene (reference sequence). Trimming took off 5 bases at V and 2 bases at J, with 16 bases between the two ends.

The chain has TRBV25-1 and TRBJ2-1; 7 nucleotides align to TRBD2. Germline V gene data show CDR1 as MGHDK and CDR2 as SYGVNS. Trimming at V came to 1 base and at J to 9 bases, leaving 12 bases not matched to a gene. The CDR3 has 16 residues. The CDR3 sequence is CASSESQPGLITEQFF. CDR3 in DNA: TGTGCCAGCAGTGAATCTCAGCCGGGACTAATCACTGAGCAGTTCTTC.

The chain combines TRBV28 with TRBJ1-2; D is possibly TRBD1 (5 bases). Germline CDR1 and CDR2: MDHEN and SYDVKM. The CDR3 spans 14 residues. V dropped 2 bases and J dropped 4 bases, with 11 bases sitting between them. In DNA, the CDR3 is TGTGCCAGCAGTTTAGAGCGACAGCCCTATGGCTACACCTTC. Translation gives CASSLERQPYGYTF.

The chain carries TRBV27 and TRBJ2-7; D gene unclear. V dropped 4 bases and J dropped 3 bases, with 16 bases sitting between them. There are 15 residues in the CDR3. Per germline, CDR1 MNHEY and CDR2 SMNVEV (reference sequence). This CDR3 is CASSSYPGTYYEQYF. CDR3 nucleotide sequence: TGTGCCAGCAGTTCTTATCCAGGAACCTACTACGAGCAGTACTTC.

This chain joins TRBV6-5 and TRBJ2-7; 8 nucleotides align to TRBD2. Germline trimming cut 2 bases from V and 1 base from J; bases unmatched to any gene: 7. The CDR3 totals 16 residues. Germline-derived CDR1 and CDR2 are MNHEY and SVGAGI. The CDR3: CASSYTLAGQSYEQYF. CDR3 in DNA: TGTGCCAGCAGTTACACCTTAGCGGGACAATCCTACGAGCAGTACTTC.

This clone showed up just a few times. The rearrangement uses TRBV27 and TRBJ2-7, with TRBD1 matching 8 bases. The CDR3 spans 15 residues. J was trimmed by 4 bases and V by 6 bases; bases with no gene match: 11. From germline, CDR1 is MNHEY and CDR2 SMNVEV (reference sequence). In nucleotides, the CDR3 is TGTGCCAGCAGGGGAATACAGGGGGTGAAGTACGAGCAGTACTTC. It specifies CASRGIQGVKYEQYF.

The chain links TRBV11-1 to TRBJ2-3, with D maybe TRBD1 (5 bases). V dropped 4 bases and J dropped 3 bases, with 17 bases sitting between them. CDR3 length equals 16 residues. Germline V gene sequence: CDR1 SGHAT, CDR2 FQDESV (reference sequence). The CDR3 DNA follows: TGTGCCAGCAGCTCAGGGTCTAGGCACGGGACAGATACGCAGTATTTT. Its protein is CASSSGSRHGTDTQYF.

The chain has TRBV19 and TRBJ2-1; the match to TRBD2 covers 8 bases. CDR3 length: 13 residues. V trimming: 4 bases; J trimming: 4 bases; junction bases outside the gene matches: 0. The germline gives CDR1 LNHDA, CDR2 SQIVND (reference sequence). The DNA of the CDR3 is TGTGCCAGTAGTACTAGCGGGTACAATGAGCAGTTCTTC. It specifies CASSTSGYNEQFF.

This clone was observed a handful of times. Distinct nucleotide sequences in the sample also encode this CDR3. V usage is TRBV10-3 and J usage is TRBJ1-5, with 8 bases fitting TRBD1. CDR3 size: 15 residues. CDR1 and CDR2 from the germline V gene are ENHRY and SYGVKD. Trimming took 2 bases from V and 2 from J; bases not matched to a gene: 2. CDR3 sequence reads: CAISEDRGGNQPQHF. As DNA, the CDR3 is TGTGCCATCAGTGAGGACAGGGGTGGCAATCAGCCCCAGCATTTT.

The chain recombines TRBV7-9 with TRBJ2-7; the match to TRBD2 covers 9 bases. Losses at the gene ends were 8 bases for V and 2 bases for J; bases not matched to a gene: 4. Looked up from germline, CDR1 is SEHNR and CDR2 is FQNEAQ (reference sequence). The CDR3 extends over 13 amino acids. CDR3 protein: CASGSGRTYEQYF. In DNA, the CDR3 is TGTGCCAGCGGCAGCGGGAGGACCTACGAGCAGTACTTC.

The chain recombines TRBV28 with TRBJ1-5; D possibly corresponds to TRBD1 (5 bases). Trimming took off 2 bases at V and 12 bases at J, with 11 bases between the two ends. The CDR3 is 12 residues long. Per the germline V gene, CDR1 is MDHEN and CDR2 is SYDVKM. CDR3 nucleotides: TGTGCCAGCAGTTTACCCCCGGGGGGCCAGCATTTT. Its protein is CASSLPPGGQHF. Combining the CDR3 with reference TRBV28 and TRBJ1-5 gives the whole variable domain DVKVTQSSRYLVKRTGEKVFLECVQDMDHENMFWYRQDPGLGLRLIYFSYDVKMKEKGDIPEGYSVSREKKERFSLILESASTNQTSMYLCASSLPPGGQHFGDGTRLSIL.

This clone appeared a few times. The chain carries TRBV28 and TRBJ2-1, with TRBD1 matching over 8 bases. The CDR3 sequence is 16 residues long. V trimming: 2 bases; J trimming: 9 bases; junction bases outside the gene matches: 12. CDR1 is MDHEN, CDR2 SYDVKM, per germline. CDR3 DNA sequence: TGTGCCAGCAGTTTACCTAGGCAGGGGGCGGTCTGTGAGCAGTTCTTC. It yields the protein CASSLPRQGAVCEQFF.